What follows are 5 T cell receptor beta chains derived from one specimen sequenced in a study of T cells in Graves' hyperthyroidism and ophthalmopathy (dated by TCRdb to between 2019 and 2020). Library preparation employed multiplex PCR. Sequenced on an Illumina HiSeq 2000. Amplification of TCR beta CDR3 regions was carried out from RNA transcripts. The first round of RT-PCR for the TCR CDR3 was performed with the HTBI primer set and the Qiagen OneStep RT-PCR kit. TCRdb passed the public sequencing reads through fastp at Q25 and MiXCR, retaining productive beta sequences. Each CDR3 protein appears once, grouped with its most common genes and DNA. Within this sample are over 550,000 distinct CDR3 sequences, with around 15% of them counted one time only. The leading ten clones occupy 15% to 20% of the sample. The sequenced material came from blood. The receptors were gathered from a woman aged 18-29 years with Graves' hyperthyroidism.

This clonotype was recorded a few times. The V call is TRBV24-1, the J call TRBJ2-3, with 8 bases that match TRBD1. The CDR3 has 13 residues. J gave up 5 bases and V 5 bases, and 2 bases lay outside the gene matches. From germline, CDR1 is KGHDR and CDR2 SFDVKD. This CDR3 reads CATSGTGRDTQYF. The CDR3, as DNA: TGTGCCACCAGTGGGACAGGGAGAGATACGCAGTATTTT.

This clonotype occurred many times. V is TRBV7-2 and J is TRBJ2-3; D gene unclear. V lost 0 bases to trimming and J lost 6 bases, with 16 bases between them. Germline CDR1 reads SGHTA; CDR2 reads FQGNSA. The CDR3 length is 16 residues. Written as DNA, the CDR3 is TGTGCCAGCAGCTTAGCCTATAACGGCGGCGGCGATACGCAGTATTTT. This sequence encodes CASSLAYNGGGDTQYF. Filled out from reference TRBV7-2 and TRBJ2-3, the complete variable domain reads GAGVSQSPSNKVTEKGKDVELRCDPISGHTALYWYRQSLGQGLEFLIYFQGNSAPDKSGLPSDRFSAERTGGSVSTLTIQRTQQEDSAVYLCASSLAYNGGGDTQYFGPGTRLTVL.

V and J are TRBV6-2 or TRBV6-3 and TRBJ2-1; D possibly corresponds to TRBD1 (6 bases). Per germline, CDR1 MNHEY and CDR2 SVGEGT. The V end lost 2 bases, the J end lost 14 bases, and 13 bases lay between the germline ends. This CDR3 is built from 12 residues. The CDR3 DNA follows: TGTGCCAGCAGTTACGGCAGGACAGAGGAGTTCTTC. Its translation: CASSYGRTEEFF.

This clonotype was recorded many times. The chain joins TRBV3-1 to TRBJ1-4; tentative D call: TRBD1 (5 bases). Germline CDR1 is LGHDT and CDR2 is YNNKEL (reference sequence). The CDR3 is made up of 15 amino acids. V lost 6 bases, J lost 4 bases, and 15 bases lay in between. CDR3 bases: TGTGCCAGCAGGTCCACAGGAACTGGTAATGAAAAACTGTTTTTT. Translating gives CASRSTGTGNEKLFF.

In its sample, this clonotype was seen a few times. The chain is built from TRBV18 and TRBJ2-7; TRBD1 might be the D (7 bases). Germline V lookup: CDR1 KGHSH, CDR2 LQKENI. Trimming shortened V by 5 bases and J by 7 bases, and 21 bases separated the two germline ends. CDR3 size: 15 residues. The CDR3 nucleotides read TGTGCCAGCTCAACCAGGACAGGCGCGGAGGGTGAGCAGTACTTC. Encoded protein: CASSTRTGAEGEQYF.